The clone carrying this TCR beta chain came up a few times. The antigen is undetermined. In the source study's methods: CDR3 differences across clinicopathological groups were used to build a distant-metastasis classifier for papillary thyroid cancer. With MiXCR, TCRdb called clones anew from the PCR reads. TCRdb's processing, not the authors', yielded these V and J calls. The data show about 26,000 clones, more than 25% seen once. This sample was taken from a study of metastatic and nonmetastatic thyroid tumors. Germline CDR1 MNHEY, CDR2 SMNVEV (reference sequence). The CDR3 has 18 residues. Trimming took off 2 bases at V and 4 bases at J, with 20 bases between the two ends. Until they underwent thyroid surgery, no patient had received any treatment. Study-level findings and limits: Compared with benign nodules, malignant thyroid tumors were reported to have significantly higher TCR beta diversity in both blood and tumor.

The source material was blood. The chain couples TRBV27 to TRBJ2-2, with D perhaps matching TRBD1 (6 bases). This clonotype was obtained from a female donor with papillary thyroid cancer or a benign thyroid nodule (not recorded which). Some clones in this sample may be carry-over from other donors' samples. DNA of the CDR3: TGTGCCAGCAGTTTAAGTGGCCGACCAGGGGTGGGCACCGGGGAGCTGTTTTTT. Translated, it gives CASSLSGRPGVGTGELFF.